This T cell receptor beta chain was captured by sequencing in a study of T cells in Graves' hyperthyroidism and ophthalmopathy. Regarding this clonotype: Its target is unknown.

Clinical symptoms, serum thyroxine, TRAb, thyroid ultrasound and orbital computed tomography informed diagnoses. The source of the PBMCs was over 8.5 ml of fresh peripheral blood. The CDR3 has 14 amino acids. Trimming removed 3 bases from V and 7 bases from J, with 12 bases in between. Whole-study results and caveats: Most thyroid clonotypes expanded above 0.001 were also detected in blood.

The CDR3 regions of TCR beta were amplified from RNA transcripts. First-round RT-PCR with HTBI primers amplified the TCR CDR3 region. TCRdb reanalysed the multiplex PCR reads using MiXCR and keeps one entry per CDR3 protein. The table has fewer than 350,000 distinct CDR3 sequences, roughly 18% seen once; the top ten hold about a sixth. This TCR derives from a woman between 40 and 55 years old with Graves' ophthalmopathy. The sequencing input was blood. The rearrangement joins TRBV12-3 or TRBV12-4 to TRBJ2-2; no clear D gene. This chain's CDR3 is CASSFGQRRGELFF. The CDR3 DNA follows: TGTGCCAGCAGTTTCGGGCAGCGTCGCGGGGAGCTGTTTTTT.